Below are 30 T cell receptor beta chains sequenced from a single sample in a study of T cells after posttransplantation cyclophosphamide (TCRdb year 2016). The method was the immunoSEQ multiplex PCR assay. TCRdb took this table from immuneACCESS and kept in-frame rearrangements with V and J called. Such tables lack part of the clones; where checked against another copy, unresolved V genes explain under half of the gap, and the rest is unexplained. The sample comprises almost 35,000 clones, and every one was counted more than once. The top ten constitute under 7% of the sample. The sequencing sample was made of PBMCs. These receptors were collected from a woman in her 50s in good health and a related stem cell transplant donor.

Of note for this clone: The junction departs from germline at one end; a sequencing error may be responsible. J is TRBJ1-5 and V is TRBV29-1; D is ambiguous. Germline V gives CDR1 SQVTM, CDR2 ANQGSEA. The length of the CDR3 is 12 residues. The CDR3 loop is CSIEDRGQPQHF. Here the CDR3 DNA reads TGCAGCATTGAAGATCGCGGTCAGCCCCAGCATTTT.

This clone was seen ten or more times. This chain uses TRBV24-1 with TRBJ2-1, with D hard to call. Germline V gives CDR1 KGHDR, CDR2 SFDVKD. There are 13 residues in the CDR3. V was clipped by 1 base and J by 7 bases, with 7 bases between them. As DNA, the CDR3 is TGTGCCACCAGTGATTTCAGAAGGAATGAGCAGTTCTTC. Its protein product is CATSDFRRNEQFF.

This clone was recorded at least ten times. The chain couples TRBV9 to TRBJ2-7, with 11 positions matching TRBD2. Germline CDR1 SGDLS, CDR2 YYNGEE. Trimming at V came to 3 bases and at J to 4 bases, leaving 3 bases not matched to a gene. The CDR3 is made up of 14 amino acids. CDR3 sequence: CASSGGLADYEQYF. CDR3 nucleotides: TGTGCCAGCAGCGGGGGACTAGCGGATTACGAGCAGTACTTC. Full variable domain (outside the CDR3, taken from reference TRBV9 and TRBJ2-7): DSGVTQTPKHLITATGQRVTLRCSPRSGDLSVYWYQQSLDQGLQFLIQYYNGEERAKGNILERFSAQQFPDLHSELNLSSLELGDSALYFCASSGGLADYEQYFGPGTRLTVT.

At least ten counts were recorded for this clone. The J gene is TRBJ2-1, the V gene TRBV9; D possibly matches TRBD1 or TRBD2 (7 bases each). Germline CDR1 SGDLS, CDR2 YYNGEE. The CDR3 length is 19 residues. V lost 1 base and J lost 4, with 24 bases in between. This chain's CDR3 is CASSVPSGEGAYDYNEQFF. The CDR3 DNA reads TGTGCCAGCAGCGTACCTTCGGGGGAGGGGGCCTATGATTACAATGAGCAGTTCTTC.

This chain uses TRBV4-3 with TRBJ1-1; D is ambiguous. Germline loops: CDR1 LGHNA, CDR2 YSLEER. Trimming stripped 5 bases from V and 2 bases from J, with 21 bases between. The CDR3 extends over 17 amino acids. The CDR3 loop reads CASSAIKYGSRNTEAFF. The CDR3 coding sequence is TGCGCCAGCAGCGCAATAAAGTATGGCTCAAGAAACACTGAAGCTTTCTTT.

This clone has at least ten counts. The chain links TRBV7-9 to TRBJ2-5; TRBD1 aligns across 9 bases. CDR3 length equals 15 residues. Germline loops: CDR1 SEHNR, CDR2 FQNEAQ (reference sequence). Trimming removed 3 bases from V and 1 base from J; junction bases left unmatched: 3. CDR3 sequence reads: CASSLMTGGQETQYF. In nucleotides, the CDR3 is TGTGCCAGCAGCTTGATGACAGGGGGCCAAGAGACCCAGTACTTC.

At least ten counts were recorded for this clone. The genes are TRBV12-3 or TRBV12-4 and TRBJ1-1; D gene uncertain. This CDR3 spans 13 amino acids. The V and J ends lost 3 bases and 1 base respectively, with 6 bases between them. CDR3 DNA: TGTGCCAGCAGTTTCACAGAGAACACTGAAGCTTTCTTT. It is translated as CASSFTENTEAFF.

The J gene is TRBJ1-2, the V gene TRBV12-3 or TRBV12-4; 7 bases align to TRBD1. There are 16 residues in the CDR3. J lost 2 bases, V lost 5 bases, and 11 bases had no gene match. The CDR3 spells CASSNSGTDTNYGYTF. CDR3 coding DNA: TGTGCCAGCAGTAATTCCGGGACAGATACAAACTATGGCTACACCTTC.

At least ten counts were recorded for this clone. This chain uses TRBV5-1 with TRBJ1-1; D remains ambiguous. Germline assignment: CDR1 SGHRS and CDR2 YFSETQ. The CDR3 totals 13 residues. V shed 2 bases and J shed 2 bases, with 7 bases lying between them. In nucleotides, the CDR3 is TGCGCCAGCAGCTTTGGACTAAACACTGAAGCTTTCTTT. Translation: CASSFGLNTEAFF.

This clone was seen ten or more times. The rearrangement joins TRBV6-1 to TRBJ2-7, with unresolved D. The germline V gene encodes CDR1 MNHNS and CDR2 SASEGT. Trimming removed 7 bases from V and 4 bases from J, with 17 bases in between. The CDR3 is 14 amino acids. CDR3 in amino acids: CASTHNVGFYEQYF. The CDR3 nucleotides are TGTGCCAGCACCCATAACGTAGGGTTTTACGAGCAGTACTTC.

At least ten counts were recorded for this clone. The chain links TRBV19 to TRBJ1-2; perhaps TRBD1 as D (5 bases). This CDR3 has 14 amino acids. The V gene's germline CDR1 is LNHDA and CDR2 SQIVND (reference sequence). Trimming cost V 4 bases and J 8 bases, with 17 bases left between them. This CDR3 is CASSTSTVSGGYTF. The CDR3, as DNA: TGTGCCAGTAGTACCTCGACAGTGTCTGGGGGCTACACCTTC.

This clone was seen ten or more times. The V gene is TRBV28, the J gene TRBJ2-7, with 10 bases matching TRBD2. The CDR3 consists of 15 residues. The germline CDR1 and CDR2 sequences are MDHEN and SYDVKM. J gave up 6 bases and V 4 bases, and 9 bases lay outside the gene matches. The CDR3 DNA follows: TGTGCCAGCAGTTCTCTAGCGGGAGTAAATGGCGAGCAGTACTTC. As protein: CASSSLAGVNGEQYF.

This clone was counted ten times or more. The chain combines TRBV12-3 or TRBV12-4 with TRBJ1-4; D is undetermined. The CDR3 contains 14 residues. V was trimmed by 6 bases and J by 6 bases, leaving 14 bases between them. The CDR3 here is CASRRRRRDEKLFF. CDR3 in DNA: TGTGCCAGCAGACGGAGGAGGCGGGATGAAAAACTGTTTTTT.

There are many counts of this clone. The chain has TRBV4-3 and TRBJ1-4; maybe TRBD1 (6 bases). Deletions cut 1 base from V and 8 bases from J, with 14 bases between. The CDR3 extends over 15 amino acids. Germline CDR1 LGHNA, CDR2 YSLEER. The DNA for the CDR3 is TGCGCCAGCAGCCAAGGAGGGGGTCTTCGGGAAAAACTGTTTTTT. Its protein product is CASSQGGGLREKLFF.

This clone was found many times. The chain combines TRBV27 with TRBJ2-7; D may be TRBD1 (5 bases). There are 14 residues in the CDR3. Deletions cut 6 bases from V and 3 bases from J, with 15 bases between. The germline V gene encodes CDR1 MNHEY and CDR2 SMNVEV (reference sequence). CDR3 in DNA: TGTGCCAGCAGCCTCTGGGGCAGCAGCTACGAGCAGTACTTC. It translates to CASSLWGSSYEQYF.

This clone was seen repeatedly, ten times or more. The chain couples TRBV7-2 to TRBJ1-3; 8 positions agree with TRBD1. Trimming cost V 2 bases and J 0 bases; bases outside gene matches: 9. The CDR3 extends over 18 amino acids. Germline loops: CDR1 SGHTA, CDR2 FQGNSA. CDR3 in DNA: TGTGCCAGCAGCTTACAGCGACAGGGGCCGTTCTCTGGAAACACCATATATTTT. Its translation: CASSLQRQGPFSGNTIYF.

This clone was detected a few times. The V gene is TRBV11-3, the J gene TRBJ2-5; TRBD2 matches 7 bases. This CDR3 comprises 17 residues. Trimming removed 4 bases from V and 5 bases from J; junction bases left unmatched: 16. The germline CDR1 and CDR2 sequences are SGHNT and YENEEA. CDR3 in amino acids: CASSSSYQRGGTETQYF. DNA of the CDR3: TGTGCCAGCAGCTCCTCCTACCAGCGGGGAGGGACTGAGACCCAGTACTTC.

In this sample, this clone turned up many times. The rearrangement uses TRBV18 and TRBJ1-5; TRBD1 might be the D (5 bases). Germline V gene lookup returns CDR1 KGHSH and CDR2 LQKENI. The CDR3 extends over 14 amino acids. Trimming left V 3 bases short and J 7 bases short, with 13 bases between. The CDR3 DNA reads TGTGCCAGCTCACCGGGGCAGGGTTCACAGCCCCAGCATTTT. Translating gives CASSPGQGSQPQHF.

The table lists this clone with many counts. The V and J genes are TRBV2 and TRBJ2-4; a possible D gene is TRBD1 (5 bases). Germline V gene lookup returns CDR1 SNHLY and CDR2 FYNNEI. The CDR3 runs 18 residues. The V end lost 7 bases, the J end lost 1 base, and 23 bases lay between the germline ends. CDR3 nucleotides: TGTGCCAGCACTTCCGGACAAGGGCTACAAGGGGCCAAAAACATTCAGTACTTC. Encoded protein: CASTSGQGLQGAKNIQYF.

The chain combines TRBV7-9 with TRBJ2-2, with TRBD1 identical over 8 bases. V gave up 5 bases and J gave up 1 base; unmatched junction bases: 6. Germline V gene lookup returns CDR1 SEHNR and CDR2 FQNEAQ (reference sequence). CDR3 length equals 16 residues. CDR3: CASSPTGGMNTGELFF. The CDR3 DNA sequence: TGTGCCAGCAGCCCTACAGGGGGGATGAACACCGGGGAGCTGTTTTTT.

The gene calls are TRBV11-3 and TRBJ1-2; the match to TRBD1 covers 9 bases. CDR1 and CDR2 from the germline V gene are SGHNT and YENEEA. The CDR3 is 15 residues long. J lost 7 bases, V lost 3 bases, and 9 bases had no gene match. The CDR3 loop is CASSLEDRGSRGYTF. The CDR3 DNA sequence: TGTGCCAGCAGCTTGGAGGACAGGGGCTCGCGTGGCTACACCTTC.

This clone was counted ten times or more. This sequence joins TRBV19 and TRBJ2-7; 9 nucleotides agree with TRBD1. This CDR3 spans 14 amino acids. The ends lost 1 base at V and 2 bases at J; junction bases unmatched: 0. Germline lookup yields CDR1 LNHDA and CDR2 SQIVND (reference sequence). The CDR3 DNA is TGTGCCAGTAGTATAGGACAGGGGGCCTACGAGCAGTACTTC. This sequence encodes CASSIGQGAYEQYF.

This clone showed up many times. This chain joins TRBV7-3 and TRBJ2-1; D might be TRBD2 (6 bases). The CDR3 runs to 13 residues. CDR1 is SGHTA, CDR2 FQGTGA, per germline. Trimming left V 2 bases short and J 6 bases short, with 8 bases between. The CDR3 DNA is TGTGCCAGCAGCTTACCCGGGGGCAATGAGCAGTTCTTC. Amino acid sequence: CASSLPGGNEQFF.

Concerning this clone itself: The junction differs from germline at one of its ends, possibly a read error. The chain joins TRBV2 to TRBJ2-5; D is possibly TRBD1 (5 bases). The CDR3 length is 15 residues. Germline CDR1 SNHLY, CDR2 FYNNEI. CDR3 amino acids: CASRFLQAFQGTQYF. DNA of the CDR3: TGTGCCAGCAGGTTCTTACAGGCTTTCCAAGGGACCCAGTACTTC.

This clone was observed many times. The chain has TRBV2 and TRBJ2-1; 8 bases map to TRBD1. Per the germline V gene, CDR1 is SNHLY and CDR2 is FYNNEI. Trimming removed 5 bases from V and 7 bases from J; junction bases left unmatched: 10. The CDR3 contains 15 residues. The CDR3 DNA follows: TGTGCCAGCAGTACCCCAGGGGGCCAAGGGAATGAGCAGTTCTTC. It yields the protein CASSTPGGQGNEQFF.

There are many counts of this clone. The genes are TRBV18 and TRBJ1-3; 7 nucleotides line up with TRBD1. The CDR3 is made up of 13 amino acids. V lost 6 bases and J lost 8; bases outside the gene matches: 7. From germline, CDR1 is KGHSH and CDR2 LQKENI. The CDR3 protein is CASSQGTADTIYF. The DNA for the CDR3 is TGTGCCAGCTCCCAAGGGACAGCAGACACCATATATTTT.

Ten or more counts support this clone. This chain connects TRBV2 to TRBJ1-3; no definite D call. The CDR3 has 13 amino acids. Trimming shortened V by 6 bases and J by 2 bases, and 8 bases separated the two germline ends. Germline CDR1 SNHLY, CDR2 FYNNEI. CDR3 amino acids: CASRDNPGNTIYF. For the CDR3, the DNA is TGTGCCAGCAGAGACAATCCTGGAAACACCATATATTTT.

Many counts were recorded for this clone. The CDR3: CASSDGPGNEQYF. The CDR3 nucleotides are TGTGCCAGCAGTGACGGCCCAGGGAACGAGCAGTACTTC. V gene TRBV6-5 combines with J gene TRBJ2-7; a weak D match, TRBD1 (5 bases). The V end was cut by 5 bases, the J end by 5 bases, with 13 bases between. CDR1 and CDR2 from the germline V gene are MNHEY and SVGAGI. This CDR3 spans 13 amino acids.

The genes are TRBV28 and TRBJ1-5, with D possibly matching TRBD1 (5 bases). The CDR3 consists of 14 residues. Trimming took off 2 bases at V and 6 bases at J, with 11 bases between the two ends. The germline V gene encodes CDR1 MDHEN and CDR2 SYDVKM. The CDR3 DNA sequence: TGTGCCAGCAGTTTAGTCCAGGGTAGTCAGCCCCAGCATTTT. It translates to CASSLVQGSQPQHF.

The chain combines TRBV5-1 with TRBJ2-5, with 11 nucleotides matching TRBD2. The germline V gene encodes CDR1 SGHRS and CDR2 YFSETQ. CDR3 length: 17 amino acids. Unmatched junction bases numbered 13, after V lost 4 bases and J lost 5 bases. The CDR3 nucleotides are TGCGCCAGCAGCCCAAACCCTAGCGGGAGGAACGTTGAGACCCAGTACTTC. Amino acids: CASSPNPSGRNVETQYF.